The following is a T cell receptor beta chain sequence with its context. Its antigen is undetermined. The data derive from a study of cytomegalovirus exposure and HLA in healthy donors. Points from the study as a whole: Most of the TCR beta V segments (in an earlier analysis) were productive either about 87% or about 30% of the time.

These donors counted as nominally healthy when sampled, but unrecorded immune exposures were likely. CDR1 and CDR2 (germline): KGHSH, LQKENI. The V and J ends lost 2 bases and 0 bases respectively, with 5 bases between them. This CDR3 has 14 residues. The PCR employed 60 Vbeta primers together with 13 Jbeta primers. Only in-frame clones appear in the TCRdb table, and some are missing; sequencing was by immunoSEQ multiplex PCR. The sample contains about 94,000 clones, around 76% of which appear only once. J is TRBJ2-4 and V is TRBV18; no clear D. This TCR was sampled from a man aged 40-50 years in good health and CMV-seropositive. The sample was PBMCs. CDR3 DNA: TGTGCCAGCTCACCAGAGGTAGCCAAAAACATTCAGTACTTC. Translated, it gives CASSPEVAKNIQYF.